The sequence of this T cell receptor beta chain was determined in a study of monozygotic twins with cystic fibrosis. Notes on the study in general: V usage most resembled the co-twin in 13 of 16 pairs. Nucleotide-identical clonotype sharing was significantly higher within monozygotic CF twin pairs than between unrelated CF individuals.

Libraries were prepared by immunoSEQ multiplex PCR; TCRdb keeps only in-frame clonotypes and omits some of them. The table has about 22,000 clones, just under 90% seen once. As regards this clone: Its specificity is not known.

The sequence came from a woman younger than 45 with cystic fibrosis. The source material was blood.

The CDR3 DNA reads as TGTGCCAGCAGTGGAGGCGGGGGGGACGCCGGGGAGCTGTTTTTT. It yields the protein CASSGGGGDAGELFF. The V gene is TRBV6-4, the J gene TRBJ2-2; TRBD2 matches 9 bases. CDR1 MRHNA and CDR2 SNTAGT come from the germline V gene. This CDR3 region has 15 residues. Trimming at V came to 4 bases and at J to 6 bases, leaving 6 bases not matched to a gene.